This T cell receptor beta chain was documented in a study of CD4 T cells in relation to SARS-CoV-2 and coronaviruses. Points from the study as a whole: In roughly 60% of donors, memory CD4+ clonotypes crossrecognized SARS-CoV-2 and at least one common cold coronavirus spike. The cross-reactivity analysis covered only spike protein, not other viral proteins.

Before the COVID-19 pandemic, during about 2010-2018, CD4+ T cells were taken from unexposed donors. With respect to this clone: The antigen remains unidentified.

Repertoires were generated with immunoSEQ multiplex PCR, while TCRdb's copy carries only in-frame clones and drops some. Found here are around 70,000 clones, about nine tenths of them singletons; the top ten hold 1.6%. The sequence was obtained from a human donor in good health. Input material: memory CD4+ T cells from PBMCs.

The CDR3 loop is CAISESTGNSPLHF. The CDR3 bases are TGTGCCATCAGTGAGTCGACTGGGAATTCACCCCTCCACTTT. This sequence joins TRBV10-3 and TRBJ1-6; D gene uncertain. This CDR3 is 14 amino acids long. V was cut by 0 bases and J by 7 bases, with 7 bases left in between. Germline lookup yields CDR1 ENHRY and CDR2 SYGVKD.